Following are 3 T cell receptor beta chains from one sample sequenced in a study of blood T cell repertoires in COVID-19. TCRdb's table, derived via immunoSEQ multiplex PCR, lists solely in-frame clones and lacks some. This sample carries fewer than 350,000 clones, roughly 90% of them seen once, and the ten largest clones take approximately 4.3%. Sample: peripheral blood. These receptors were collected from a man aged 35 to 55 with acute or convalescent COVID-19.

The chain carries TRBV5-4 and TRBJ1-3; 7 bases align to TRBD1. The CDR3 is made up of 14 amino acids. Germline V lookup: CDR1 SGHNT, CDR2 YYREEE (reference sequence). J lost 3 bases, V lost 4 bases, and 4 bases had no gene match. CDR3: CASSRDRVGNTIYF. In DNA, the CDR3 is TGTGCCAGCAGCCGGGACAGAGTTGGAAACACCATATATTTT.

The V gene is TRBV7-3, the J gene TRBJ1-2; perhaps TRBD1 as D (5 bases). Trimming removed 4 bases at V and 4 bases at J, with 13 bases between. This CDR3 is 14 amino acids long. From germline, CDR1 is SGHTA and CDR2 FQGTGA. In nucleotides, the CDR3 is TGTGCCAGCAGCTCCAAGTACAGGAGCTATGGCTACACCTTC. Translation: CASSSKYRSYGYTF. Supplemented by reference TRBV7-3 and TRBJ1-2, the full variable domain reads GAGVSQTPSNKVTEKGKYVELRCDPISGHTALYWYRQSLGQGPEFLIYFQGTGAADDSGLPNDRFFAVRPEGSVSTLKIQRTERGDSAVYLCASSSKYRSYGYTFGSGTRLTVV.

The gene calls are TRBV19 and TRBJ2-7, with D perhaps matching TRBD1 (5 bases). The germline V gene encodes CDR1 LNHDA and CDR2 SQIVND (reference sequence). The V end was cut by 4 bases, the J end by 0 bases, with 10 bases between. The CDR3 is made up of 14 amino acids. The CDR3 protein is CASSTRRVSYEQYF. CDR3 nucleotides: TGTGCCAGTAGTACCCGCAGGGTCTCCTACGAGCAGTACTTC.